The T cell receptor (beta chain) described here comes from a study of blood T cell repertoires in COVID-19. Study background: Samples of COVID-19 (acute and convalescent) were obtained from the United States, Italy and Spain. T cells, B-cell-depleted T cells, or PBMCs provided the cDNA or gDNA that served as material.

Authors' data handling: Reference gene primer amplification in the assay estimated nucleated cell counts. TCRdb's table, derived via immunoSEQ multiplex PCR, lists solely in-frame clones and lacks some. V and J calls plus clone size are reproduced from that table; the DNA served to infer D and trimming. Altogether roughly 72,000 clones are present, more than 75% being singletons, with the ten largest covering roughly 19%. CDR3 size: 16 residues. Germline V CDR1 and CDR2: MNHEY, SMNVEV (reference sequence). V shed 2 bases and J 2 bases; nucleotides not matched to a gene: 3. This rearrangement joins TRBV27 to TRBJ2-3; 11 nucleotides match TRBD1. The specimen was peripheral blood. The clonotype originates from a human donor in a cohort sampled during active COVID-19. CDR3 in DNA: TGTGCCAGCAGTTTACGGGACAGGGGGACCACAGATACGCAGTATTTT. Protein: CASSLRDRGTTDTQYF.